These T cell receptor beta chains were read from a single sample in a study of early stage breast cancer tumors. Assay: immunoSEQ multiplex PCR; the TCRdb copy retains only in-frame clones and omits some. The table includes 50,000 to 75,000 clones, over 60% detected once. The sample was blood. The receptor source for this set is a person younger than 45 with breast cancer. The CDR3 runs from the conserved cysteine through the conserved F or W. D genes are given only for firm matches. Not all rows give a size; the values are once, few, many and, for expanded clones, a class.

TRBV7-2	NA	TRBJ2-1	NA	TGTGCCAGCACCTACGTAATTGGTGAGCAGTTCTTC	CASTYVIGEQFF
TRBV27	NA	TRBJ1-1	NA	TGTGCCAGCAGTTGGACAGCTATGAACACTGAAGCTTTCTTT	CASSWTAMNTEAFF
TRBV11-2	TRBD2	TRBJ2-7	NA	TGTGCCAGCAGCCCGGGACTAGCGGGAGGTTACTCCTACGAGCAGTACTTC	CASSPGLAGGYSYEQYF
TRBV19	NA	TRBJ1-2	few	TGTGCCAGTAGTATTGTGGACAATGTGGGGTACACCTTC	CASSIVDNVGYTF
TRBV6-5	NA	TRBJ2-3	NA	TGTGCCAGCAGTTACTCGGACACAAAAGATACGCAGTATTTT	CASSYSDTKDTQYF
TRBV30	TRBD2	TRBJ2-1	NA	TGTGCCTGGAGCGCTTCTCTAGCGGGACGGACCCGCTCCTACAATGAGCAGTTCTTC	CAWSASLAGRTRSYNEQFF
TRBV6-5	TRBD1	TRBJ1-1	few	TGTGCCAGCAGTTACTCCTGGACAGGGGGTAGCACTGAAGCTTTCTTT	CASSYSWTGGSTEAFF
TRBV27	NA	TRBJ2-1	NA	TGTGCCAGCAGTTTAGTACAGGGATTCGGTGAGCAGTTCTTC	CASSLVQGFGEQFF
TRBV2	NA	TRBJ1-3	NA	TGTGCCAGCAGTGAAGGGGCCAACACCATATATTTT	CASSEGANTIYF
TRBV7-9	TRBD2	TRBJ2-1	NA	TGTGCCAGCAGCTTAGGGACTAGCGGTCTTCCCTCCTACAATGAGCAGTTCTTC	CASSLGTSGLPSYNEQFF
TRBV28	NA	TRBJ2-2	few	TGTGCCAGCACCCCACGGGCACCCCTGCGGGGGGAGCTGTTTTTT	CASTPRAPLRGELFF